A selection of T cell receptor beta chains follows, all from one sample in a study of T cells in tuberculosis. The repertoire was sequenced with immunoSEQ multiplex PCR; TCRdb's copy has only in-frame clones and lacks some. The profile shows fewer than 55,000 clones, 90% to 95% of them singletons. Input material: PBMCs. The receptors shown here come from a donor aged 10-29 years with latent tuberculosis or without tuberculosis infection. CDR3s include the opening cysteine and the closing phenylalanine or tryptophan. The D gene is left open where the match is weak. Only some rows state a clone size, as once, few, many or a class for expanded clones.

TRBJ2-7 | TRBD2 | . | TRBV5-1 | CASSKELAGLNHEQYF | TGCGCCAGCAGCAAGGAACTAGCGGGCCTGAACCACGAGCAGTACTTC
TRBJ1-2 | TRBD1 | . | TRBV2 | CASSQDRGPTMGGYTF | TGTGCCAGCAGCCAGGACAGGGGCCCTACCATGGGGGGCTACACCTTC
TRBJ2-1 | TRBD2 | . | TRBV5-5 | CASSLGGGFNNEQFF | TGTGCCAGCAGCTTGGGCGGGGGGTTTAACAATGAGCAGTTCTTC
TRBJ1-2 | . | . | TRBV9 | CASSVGQDTNYGYTF | TGTGCCAGCAGCGTAGGACAGGATACCAACTATGGCTACACCTTC
TRBJ1-1 | TRBD1 | . | TRBV19 | CASNYGQGANTEAFF | TGTGCCAGTAATTATGGACAGGGGGCGAACACTGAAGCTTTCTTT
TRBJ2-7 | TRBD2 | once | TRBV6-4 | CASIDSGSFYFYEQYF | TGTGCCAGCATTGATAGCGGGAGTTTCTATTTTTACGAGCAGTACTTC
TRBJ1-5 | . | . | TRBV19 | CASRFPGRNNQPQHF | TGTGCCAGTAGGTTCCCAGGGCGCAACAATCAGCCCCAGCATTTT
TRBJ2-1 | TRBD2 | . | TRBV7-3 | CASSLGTSGGNEQFF | TGTGCCAGCAGCCTCGGGACTAGCGGGGGTAATGAGCAGTTCTTC
TRBJ1-2 | . | . | TRBV6-6 | CASSSSRRPPYYGYTF | TGTGCCAGCAGTTCCTCTAGGAGGCCACCCTACTATGGCTACACCTTC
TRBJ1-4 | . | once | TRBV19 | CASVGTANEKLFF | TGTGCCAGTGTTGGGACTGCTAATGAAAAACTGTTTTTT
TRBJ1-2 | . | . | TRBV4-1 | CASSQGRRGPDGYTF | TGCGCCAGCAGCCAGGGCCGGAGGGGACCCGATGGCTACACCTTC
TRBJ1-2 | TRBD1 | once | TRBV7-2 | CASSPRTGPAYGYTF | TGTGCCAGCAGCCCCAGGACAGGCCCTGCCTATGGCTACACCTTC
TRBJ2-2 | . | . | TRBV19 | CASKSQGQNTGELFF | TGTGCCAGTAAGTCCCAGGGCCAGAACACCGGGGAGCTGTTTTTT
TRBJ2-4 | . | . | TRBV7-2 | CASSLASVPRLNIQYF | TGTGCCAGCAGCTTAGCATCCGTTCCACGACTCAACATTCAGTACTTC